Listed below are T cell receptor beta chains from one sample, sequenced in a study of cytomegalovirus exposure and HLA in healthy donors. Profiled with immunoSEQ multiplex PCR; TCRdb holds only in-frame clones, not every one. The sample has more than 85,000 clones; roughly 82% are singletons. Specimen: PBMCs. The receptors were gathered from a woman younger than 30 in good health and CMV-seronegative. CDR3s include the opening cysteine and the closing phenylalanine or tryptophan. A D gene is named only where the DNA matches it firmly.

>TRBJ2-7|TRBV5-1|16|TRBD1
CASSLTRTGSYGEQYF
>TRBJ2-7|TRBV4-1|16|TRBD1
CASSPSGTVSSYEQYF
>TRBJ1-5|TRBV7-2|16|.
CASSLRGSFSNQPQHF
>TRBJ2-1|TRBV4-1|15|.
CASSQDGGRYNEQFF
>TRBJ2-3|TRBV6-4|14|.
CASSEGRDTDTQYF
>TRBJ1-1|TRBV5-1|17|TRBD1
CASSWATGGGVSTEAFF
>TRBJ2-1|TRBV10-3|15|TRBD2
CAISSGTSVYNEQFF
>TRBJ1-2|TRBV5-1|16|TRBD1
CASSPARDRVVYGHTF
>TRBJ2-7|TRBV27|15|TRBD2
CASRTLAGSSYEQYF
>TRBJ2-1|TRBV7-3|13|.
CASSVGGANEQFF
>TRBJ2-2|TRBV7-3|18|TRBD2
CASSLRGGGVENTGELFF
>TRBJ1-2|TRBV14|16|TRBD1
CASSQVRDSVNYGYTF
>TRBJ1-1|TRBV6-1|15|TRBD1
CASSLIVQGSTEAFF
>TRBJ1-4|TRBV11-2|13|.
CASSLAGDEKLFF
>TRBJ1-3|TRBV2|16|.
CASRSGSIVSGNTIYF
>TRBJ1-3|TRBV6-5|15|TRBD1
CASSYDRAPGNTIYF
>TRBJ1-2|TRBV28|15|TRBD1
CASSFTGGVHYGYTF
>TRBJ2-1|TRBV5-4|14|.
CASNGQGGGNEQFF
>TRBJ2-7|TRBV28|15|TRBD2
CASSFLAGGSYEQYF
>TRBJ1-4|TRBV7-8|15|.
CASSPPTGVNEKLFF
>TRBJ2-7|TRBV19|13|.
CASSTSGPYEQYF
>TRBJ2-7|TRBV6-1|17|.
CASSEILGARVAYEQYF
>TRBJ2-5|TRBV30|12|.
CAWSGGTGTQYF
>TRBJ1-4|TRBV5-1|13|.
CASSLSSNEKLFF
>TRBJ1-2|TRBV4-3|15|.
CASSQSYRVNYGYTF
>TRBJ2-2|TRBV28|15|.
CASSNGDMTTGELFF
>TRBJ1-2|TRBV7-2|14|.
CASNKQGPGYGYTF
>TRBJ1-1|TRBV30|13|.
CAWSVQGNTEAFF
>TRBJ1-1|TRBV9|16|TRBD1
CASSEGTDPMNTEAFF
>TRBJ1-1|TRBV2|16|TRBD1
CASSEVLTGGNTEAFF
>TRBJ1-2|TRBV6-5|15|TRBD1
CASSRTGRGNYGYTF
>TRBJ2-1|TRBV4-1|16|.
CASSQEGRAPYNEQFF
>TRBJ2-7|TRBV19|15|TRBD1
CASSIASTGDYEQYF
>.|TRBV7-7|13|TRBD1
CASSQGTAYEQYF
>TRBJ1-5|TRBV28|15|.
CASSFLGRGGQPQHF
>TRBJ2-1|TRBV25-1|11|.
CASRDFNEQFF
>TRBJ2-7|TRBV18|13|.
CASSNEQGYEQYF
>TRBJ2-2|TRBV13|16|TRBD2
CASSDSTSGYTGELFF
>TRBJ2-7|TRBV7-9|18|TRBD2
CASSSTGTSGRTSYEQYF
>TRBJ2-5|TRBV28|17|TRBD2
CASSFLFGGGNQETQYF
>TRBJ2-5|TRBV2|14|.
CASRLRLYQETQYF
>TRBJ2-2|TRBV7-2|15|.
CASSSRVSGTGELFF
>TRBJ2-7|TRBV10-3|12|.
CAIKDSSYEQYF
>TRBJ2-5|TRBV6-4|14|.
CASSDTSRQETQYF
>TRBJ2-1|TRBV5-1|16|TRBD2
CASSLTGTSGYNEQFF
>TRBJ2-7|TRBV4-3|16|TRBD2
CASSQGATSGTYEQYF
>TRBJ2-3|TRBV5-5|13|.
CASSESSTDTQYF
>TRBJ1-1|TRBV19|14|TRBD1
CASSVIQGRSEAFF
>TRBJ2-2|TRBV7-3|22|.
CASSPPPTGTGRPPLNTGELFF
>TRBJ2-3|TRBV19|14|TRBD2
CASRTAGATDTQYF
>TRBJ2-1|TRBV9|15|TRBD2
CASSVAASGSYGQFF
>TRBJ2-1|TRBV15|12|.
CATSAANHEQFF
>TRBJ1-4|TRBV6-5|14|TRBD1
CASSARTGDEKLFF